The sample holds a few counts of the clone carrying this TCR beta chain. The antigen remains undetermined. This sample was taken from a study of T-cell reconstitution after alpha-beta-depleted transplantation in children. Study-wide points: One year post-transplant, T-cell counts and diversity were largely derived from T cells produced anew.

A TCRbeta library incorporating unique molecular identifiers was prepared. TCRdb reprocessed the PCR reads with MiXCR, giving one entry per CDR3 protein. The sample carries about 590,000 distinct CDR3 sequences, around 13% recorded once. CDR1 and CDR2 from the germline V gene are MDHEN and SYDVKM. Trimming took off 2 bases at V and 8 bases at J, with 7 bases between the two ends. The CDR3 extends over 12 amino acids. This specimen was PBMCs, mostly from graft donor cells, taken 360 days after TCRalphabeta/CD19-depleted stem cell transplant. This rearrangement joins TRBV28 to TRBJ2-1; D call uncertain. The TCR originated in a male patient younger than 18 who had a stem cell transplant for acute myeloid leukemia, so the T cells may come from the graft donor. The CDR3 loop reads CASSLPADEQFF. DNA of the CDR3: TGTGCCAGCAGTTTACCGGCGGATGAGCAGTTCTTC.